A single sample gave rise to the 5 T cell receptor beta chains below, sequenced in a study of shared clonotypes between healthy human individuals. TCRdb's copy holds only in-frame clones and misses some; the assay was immunoSEQ multiplex PCR. The table has some 1,400,000 clones, approximately 97% seen once. The sample comprised naive CD4+ T cells sorted from blood. Subset of the sample: CD45RA+ positively selected. These receptors were obtained from a man aged 30 to 45 in good health.

The chain employs TRBV18 and TRBJ2-7; TRBD2 agrees at 9 bases. J was trimmed by 2 bases and V by 3 bases; bases with no gene match: 8. This CDR3 region has 16 residues. CDR1 is KGHSH and CDR2 is LQKENI in the germline V gene. DNA for the CDR3: TGTGCCAGCTCACCCGCAGCGGGGGGTCTTACCTACGAGCAGTACTTC. This encodes CASSPAAGGLTYEQYF.

CDR3 DNA sequence: TGTGCCACCAGCAGAGATAGCGGCGGACCGCAGTACTTC. Translated, it gives CATSRDSGGPQYF. This chain joins TRBV15 and TRBJ2-5; weak D call: TRBD2 (6 bases). Trimming cost V 0 bases and J 11 bases, with 13 bases left between them. Looked up from germline, CDR1 is LNHNV and CDR2 is YYDKDF (reference sequence). This CDR3 region has 13 residues.

The chain carries TRBV18 and TRBJ2-7; TRBD2 is a possible D gene (6 bases). The CDR3 has 14 residues. Germline V gene lookup returns CDR1 KGHSH and CDR2 LQKENI. Trimming took off 1 base at V and 4 bases at J, with 11 bases between the two ends. The CDR3: CASSPRRGRYEQYF. CDR3 DNA: TGTGCCAGCTCACCACGACGGGGGAGATACGAGCAGTACTTC.

The gene calls are TRBV7-2 and TRBJ2-7; possible D gene TRBD1, 5 bases. Germline V CDR1 and CDR2: SGHTA, FQGNSA. V lost 5 bases, J lost 7 bases, and 12 bases lay in between. This CDR3 region has 12 residues. Written as DNA, the CDR3 is TGTGCCAGCAGCGTCAGGGTGGGTGAGCAGTACTTC. Translated: CASSVRVGEQYF.

The chain couples TRBV6-5 to TRBJ2-5, with 8 bases identical to TRBD2. V dropped 0 bases and J dropped 8; count of bases not matched to a gene: 5. From germline, CDR1 is MNHEY and CDR2 SVGAGI. The CDR3 covers 14 residues. The CDR3 here is CASSYSTSVGTQYF. The CDR3 nucleotides are TGTGCCAGCAGTTACTCGACTAGCGTCGGAACCCAGTACTTC.